One sample yielded the 3 T cell receptor beta chains listed below, sequenced in a study of T cell changes during pregnancy in multiple sclerosis. Measured with immunoSEQ multiplex PCR; TCRdb has only the in-frame clones, and not every one. The sample lists approximately 44,000 clones; about 89% were seen once. The material was CD4+ T cells from peripheral blood mononuclear cells, obtained before pregnancy. Receptors were obtained from a female donor with multiple sclerosis, enrolled in a pregnancy study.

This chain links TRBV25-1 with TRBJ2-2, with 9 nucleotides matching TRBD2. Germline V gene lookup returns CDR1 MGHDK and CDR2 SYGVNS. With V trimmed by 7 bases and J by 5 bases, 5 bases remained unmatched. The CDR3 is 14 residues long. CDR3 DNA: TGTGCCAGCAAAGCGGGGGGAGAAACCGGGGAGCTGTTTTTT. Its translation is CASKAGGETGELFF.

The chain couples TRBV11-3 to TRBJ2-1; possible D gene TRBD1, 5 bases. Germline V gene data show CDR1 as SGHNT and CDR2 as YENEEA. CDR3 size: 14 residues. The ends were cut back, 2 bases at V and 5 bases at J, with 10 bases in the middle. CDR3 residues: CASSLTRADNEQFF. The CDR3 DNA follows: TGTGCCAGCAGCTTAACCAGGGCGGACAATGAGCAGTTCTTC.

The chain carries TRBV23-1 and TRBJ1-2; TRBD1 might be the D (5 bases). TRBV23-1 has ORF status, its function being uncertain. The V end lost 0 bases, the J end lost 2 bases, and 10 bases lay between the germline ends. The CDR3 runs 15 residues. CDR3 protein: CASSQSWYRNYGYTF. The CDR3 DNA follows: TGCGCCAGCAGTCAATCGTGGTACAGGAACTATGGCTACACCTTC.